These 10 T cell receptor beta chains share one sample of origin, sequenced in a study of tumor and adjacent non-tumor tissue in lung cancer. Three rounds of nested PCR, following a modified ARM-PCR protocol, produced the TCRbeta library. TCRdb reprocessed the multiplex PCR reads with MiXCR, giving one entry per CDR3 protein. The profile shows 100,000 to 150,000 distinct CDR3 sequences, around three fifths of them singletons. This sample's RNA came from whole unsorted tissue. Sequenced input: lung tumor tissue. Source of these receptors: a young man with non-small cell lung cancer.

This clonotype was detected only a few times. This chain joins TRBV5-6 and TRBJ2-3; the match to TRBD1 covers 8 bases. The trim removed 4 bases at V and 2 bases at J, leaving 3 bases unmatched. The CDR3 loop spans 14 amino acids. Germline V gives CDR1 SGHDT, CDR2 YYEEEE. CDR3: CASSRTGPTDTQYF. In DNA form, the CDR3 reads TGTGCCAGCAGCAGGACAGGGCCCACAGATACGCAGTATTTT.

The genes are TRBV11-2 and TRBJ2-6; D ambiguous. CDR3 length: 14 amino acids. V was trimmed by 9 bases and J by 4 bases, leaving 13 bases between them. Germline CDR1 reads SGHAT; CDR2 reads FQNNGV. CDR3 amino acids: CARSRPAGANVLTF. The CDR3 DNA follows: TGTGCCAGGAGCCGACCCGCGGGGGCCAACGTCCTGACTTTC.

This clonotype was observed a few times. This sequence joins TRBV7-9 and TRBJ1-1, with D unresolved. The germline V gene has CDR1 SEHNR and CDR2 FQNEAQ (reference sequence). V was shortened by 2 bases and J by 5 bases, with 6 bases between the two germline ends. The CDR3 is 12 amino acids. In nucleotides, the CDR3 is TGTGCCAGCAGCTTACGAGGAACTGAAGCTTTCTTT. It specifies CASSLRGTEAFF.

On this clonotype: This may stem from a read error, because a much larger clone lies one nucleotide away. The chain has TRBV10-2 and TRBJ1-4; unclear D gene. Germline-derived CDR1 and CDR2 are WSHSY and SAAADI. The CDR3 is 13 amino acids. Written as DNA, the CDR3 is TGCGCCAGCAGTGAGGACTATAATGAAAAACTGCTTTTT. Amino acids: CASSEDYNEKLLF.

As concerns this clonotype: Lacking the conserved final phenylalanine or tryptophan, this CDR3 likely reflects a read error. The V call is TRBV6-6, the J call TRBJ1-1; TRBD1 might be the D (5 bases). The CDR3 runs to 17 residues. CDR1 MNHNY and CDR2 SVGAGI come from the germline V gene (reference sequence). Trimming pared 6 bases from V and 2 bases from J, leaving 22 bases between. CDR3 sequence: CASRKDTGPGLNTEAFY. For the CDR3, the DNA is TGTGCCAGCAGAAAGGATACTGGCCCAGGGCTAAACACTGAAGCTTTCTAT.

This clonotype has ten or more counts. The chain links TRBV12-3 or TRBV12-4 to TRBJ2-3; possibly TRBD2 for D (7 bases). V gave up 10 bases and J gave up 1 base, with 15 bases separating them. The CDR3 covers 14 residues. CDR3 protein: CAKPPRGRTDTQYF. CDR3 in DNA: TGTGCCAAACCCCCGCGGGGGCGCACAGATACGCAGTATTTT.

The table lists this clonotype with many counts. The rearrangement links TRBV20-1 to TRBJ2-7; D is ambiguous. Deletions cut 6 bases from V and 3 bases from J, with 15 bases between. The CDR3 runs to 13 residues. CDR1 is DFQATT, CDR2 SNEGSKA, per germline (reference sequence). The CDR3 loop reads CSAIKGLDYEQYF. The DNA for the CDR3 is TGCAGTGCCATCAAGGGTTTAGACTACGAGCAGTACTTC.

Regarding this clonotype: This may be a read error, as it is one base from a much larger clone. The chain recombines TRBV20-1 with TRBJ2-1; TRBD2 matches at 8 bases. The junction had 6 bases not matched to a gene; V was cut back by 4 bases and J by 4 bases. In germline, CDR1 is DFQATT, CDR2 SNEGSKA (reference sequence). This CDR3 is 14 amino acids long. The DNA for the CDR3 is TGCAGTGCTACTTGGACTAGCTTATACAATGAGCAGTTCTTC. Translation: CSATWTSLYNEQFF.

With regard to this clonotype: At one boundary the junction diverges from the germline segment, which might be a read error. The chain recombines TRBV11-2 with TRBJ2-3, with D tentatively TRBD2 (5 bases). The germline CDR1 and CDR2 sequences are SGHAT and FQNNGV. This CDR3 spans 14 amino acids. The CDR3: CASTLGLMAGAHYF. The DNA for the CDR3 is TGTGCCAGCACCCTCGGTTTGATGGCGGGCGCGCACTATTTT.

Points on this clonotype: Without the conserved terminal phenylalanine or tryptophan, this CDR3 likely stems from a read error. This chain uses TRBV20-1 with TRBJ2-7; D unclear. Germline V CDR1 and CDR2: DFQATT, SNEGSKA (reference sequence). The CDR3 length is 14 residues. The CDR3 protein is CSARNDKAAYEQYS. The CDR3 region has the DNA TGTAGTGCTAGGAACGACAAGGCAGCCTACGAGCAGTACTCC.